This T cell receptor (beta chain) was captured in a study of T cells after somatic rescue of genetic block. The length of the CDR3 is 17 residues. CDR1 LGHNA and CDR2 YSLEER come from the germline V gene. Between the trimmed V and J ends, which lost 0 bases and 8 bases, there was a span of 19 bases. Sequencing used immunoSEQ multiplex PCR; TCRdb keeps in-frame clones, though not all of them. The sample has 80,000 to 100,000 clones, 85% to 90% seen once. The receptor's source is a woman between 18 and 29 years old. Sample: peripheral blood mononuclear cells (PBMCs). The rearrangement uses TRBV4-3 and TRBJ1-4; D ambiguous. This chain's CDR3 is CASSQDRSRLSGEKLFF. Here the CDR3 DNA reads TGCGCCAGCAGCCAAGATAGGAGCCGGCTCTCCGGGGAAAAACTGTTTTTT.